The clone carrying this T cell receptor (beta chain) was observed at least ten times. Antigen specificity is unknown. This CDR3 region has 15 residues. Germline CDR1 SGDLS, CDR2 YYNGEE. V dropped 0 bases and J dropped 4 bases, with 11 bases sitting between them. Each TCR transcript was tagged with a 10-nucleotide random UMI during 5'RACE. TCRdb used MiXCR to reprocess the 5' RACE reads, holding one entry per CDR3 protein. Counted here are 30,000 or so distinct CDR3 sequences, 10% to 15% occurring once; the ten biggest clones make up 4% to 5.5%. This sample was taken from a study of neurological immune-mediated disorders. General study points: The absence of shared CDR3 amino acid sequences among expanded clones across subjects suggests private repertoires in all groups.

Time point defined: technical triplicate 2. Sorted libraries used over 800,000 CD4+ or CD8+ T cells. The receptor was derived from a female donor with HTLV-1-associated myelopathy (HAM/TSP). This rearrangement joins TRBV9 to TRBJ2-1; tentative D call: TRBD2 (5 bases). The sequenced material came from CD4+ T cells from blood. The CDR3 DNA is TGTGCCAGCAGCGTAGGCCCCACGGGGTACAATGAGCAGTTCTTC. As protein: CASSVGPTGYNEQFF.